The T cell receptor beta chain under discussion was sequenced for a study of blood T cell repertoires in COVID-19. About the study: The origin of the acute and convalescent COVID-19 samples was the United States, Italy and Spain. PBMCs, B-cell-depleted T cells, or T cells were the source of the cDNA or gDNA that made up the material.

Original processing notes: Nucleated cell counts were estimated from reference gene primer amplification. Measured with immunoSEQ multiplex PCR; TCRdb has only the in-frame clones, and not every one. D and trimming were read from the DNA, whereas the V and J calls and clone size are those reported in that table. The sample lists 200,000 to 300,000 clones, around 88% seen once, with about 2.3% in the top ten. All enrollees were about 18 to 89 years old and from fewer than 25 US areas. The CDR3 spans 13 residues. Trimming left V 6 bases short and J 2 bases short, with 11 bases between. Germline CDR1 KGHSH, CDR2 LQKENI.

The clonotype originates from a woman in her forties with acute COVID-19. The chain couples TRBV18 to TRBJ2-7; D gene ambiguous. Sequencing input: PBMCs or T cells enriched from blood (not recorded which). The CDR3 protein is CASSQDMPYEQYF. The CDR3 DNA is TGTGCCAGCTCTCAGGATATGCCCTACGAGCAGTACTTC. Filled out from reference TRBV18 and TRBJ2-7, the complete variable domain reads NAGVMQNPRHLVRRRGQEARLRCSPMKGHSHVYWYRQLPEEGLKFMVYLQKENIIDESGMPKERFSAEFPKEGPSILRIQQVVRGDSAAYFCASSQDMPYEQYFGPGTRLTVT.